The clone carrying this T cell receptor beta chain has at least ten counts. This sample is drawn from a study of Graves' ophthalmopathy and Graves' hyperthyroidism. Study details: A follow-up of 18 months without ophthalmopathy meant that hyperthyroidism was stable.

The CDR3 is 14 residues long. The V and J ends lost 0 bases and 7 bases respectively, with 12 bases between them. Germline V CDR1 and CDR2: MNHNS, SASEGT. Amplification of the TCR beta CDR3 regions used RNA transcripts (as template). The first round was an RT-PCR with HTBI primers, and the second round was a multiplex PCR. Using its own MiXCR run on the multiplex PCR reads, TCRdb lists one record per CDR3 protein. Altogether around 1.1 million distinct CDR3 sequences are present, about 40% being singletons, with the ten largest covering around 10%. The source of this sequence is an adult man with Graves' hyperthyroidism. What was sequenced was peripheral blood or thyroid tissue (not recorded which). The V and J genes are TRBV6-1 and TRBJ1-1; D gene unclear. CDR3 region: CASSEAGGYSEAFF. CDR3 DNA: TGTGCCAGCAGTGAAGCTGGAGGGTACAGTGAAGCTTTCTTT.